Listed below are T cell receptor beta chains from one sample, sequenced in a study of blood T cell repertoires in COVID-19. Some clones are missing from TCRdb's copy, which holds only in-frame ones; the method was immunoSEQ multiplex PCR. There are about 160,000 clones in the sample; around 91% occur only once, and around an eighth lies in the top ten. The sample was peripheral blood. These TCRs come from a man in his late teens or twenties with COVID-19, enrolled during active disease. The conserved cysteine and the conserved F or W are not part of the CDR3 here.

v_call | cdr3_aa
TRBV18 | ASSPAGRQGAYEQY
TRBV3-1/TRBV3-2 | ASSQGVSGSLYNEQF
TRBV27 | ASSRLPPYEQY
TRBV28 | ASSNPGLAFGEQF
TRBV27 | ASGQGRVTGELF
TRBV7-2 | ASSVAERDYEQY
TRBV20-1 | SASLSGWSTDTQY
TRBV2 | ASRRPGTARLYEQY
TRBV6-1 | ASSGGTDLSYNEQF
TRBV6-5 | ASRGAPYNEQF
TRBV28 | ASSEGGPAQETQY
TRBV4-3 | ASSQGQGAGATNEKLL
TRBV6-2/TRBV6-3 | ASSYIYGGGQETQY
TRBV9 | ASSPAGGGTGELF
TRBV9 | ASSTAGGGGETQY
TRBV11-2 | ASSWTSGSPGELF
TRBV9 | ASSDRGNEQF
TRBV10-3 | AISERDTRKAF
TRBV27 | ASSFEAGVRGYT
TRBV19 | ASSPYSGAFSYEQY
TRBV20-1 | SAEKETEAF
TRBV27 | ASSLRTSGTYEQY
TRBV5-1 | ASSTGTVGFSYEQY
TRBV7-9 | ASSFTDYEQY
TRBV19 | ASSSRLGRTLAGELF
TRBV27 | ASRGAAGGPGDTQY
TRBV19 | ASSTPGGRQETQY
TRBV12-5 | ASGSGASTDTQY
TRBV29-1 | SVEGGGTDTQY
TRBV4-3 | ASSQAAWARTDTQY
TRBV7-2 | ASSLAGGQGTNIQY
TRBV28 | ATTRGYDTQY
TRBV10-3 | AIRDRGPSRHGYT
TRBV5-4 | ASSAGLPLGGGELF
TRBV7-9 | ASSEGQGAFGYT
TRBV18 | ASSPLAATGELF
TRBV19 | ASGGQGWDQPQH
TRBV6-2/TRBV6-3 | ASSYGTSGGAQETQY
TRBV5-8 | ASSPLRLSGEAF
TRBV5-8 | ASSTPLAGFQETQY
TRBV6-2/TRBV6-3 | ASSYNTDTLYQETQY
TRBV6-2/TRBV6-3 | ASSRQGWDQPQH
TRBV2 | ATQADTQY
TRBV7-2 | ASSLVLTGSTDTQY
TRBV9 | ASKTSGSAGDEQF
TRBV13 | ASSPGTGGSPLH